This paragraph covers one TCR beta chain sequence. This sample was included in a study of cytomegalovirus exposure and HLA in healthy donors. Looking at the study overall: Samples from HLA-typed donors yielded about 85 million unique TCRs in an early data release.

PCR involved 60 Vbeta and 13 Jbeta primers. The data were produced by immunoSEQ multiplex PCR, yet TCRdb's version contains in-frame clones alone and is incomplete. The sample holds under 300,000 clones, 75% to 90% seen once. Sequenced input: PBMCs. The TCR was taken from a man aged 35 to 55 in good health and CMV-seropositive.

The CDR3 sequence: CASSSQEGGYNEQFF. Written as DNA, the CDR3 is TGTGCCAGCAGTTCCCAAGAAGGAGGTTACAATGAGCAGTTCTTC. The chain combines TRBV28 with TRBJ2-1; D is possibly TRBD2 (5 bases). CDR1 and CDR2 from the germline V gene are MDHEN and SYDVKM. The V end lost 4 bases, the J end lost 4 bases, and 14 bases lay between the germline ends. The CDR3 length is 15 residues.